This T cell receptor beta chain was found in a study of tumor-infiltrating lymphocytes in oesophageal squamous cell carcinoma. The CDR3 covers 15 residues. Germline values: CDR1 SGHVS, CDR2 FNYEAQ. Worth noting for this clonotype: Mismatch with germline at one junction end may stem from a read error.

In TCRdb, the PCR reads were re-called with MiXCR into one record per CDR3 protein. Of around 12,000 distinct CDR3 sequences in the sample, 52% were seen once. Input material: esophageal tumor tissue. The chain uses TRBV7-6 and TRBJ2-5, with 11 nucleotides matching TRBD1. This clonotype originated in a female donor with esophageal squamous cell carcinoma. CDR3 sequence reads: CASSRGQGAMETQYF. The CDR3, as DNA: TGTGCTAGCAGCCGCGGACAGGGGGCGATGGAGACCCAGTACTTC. The full variable domain, completed using reference TRBV7-6 and TRBJ2-5, is GAGVSQSPRYKVTKRGQDVALRCDPISGHVSLYWYRQALGQGPEFLTYFNYEAQQDKSGLPNDRFSAERPEGSISTLTIQRTEQRDSAMYRCASSRGQGAMETQYFGPGTRLLVL.